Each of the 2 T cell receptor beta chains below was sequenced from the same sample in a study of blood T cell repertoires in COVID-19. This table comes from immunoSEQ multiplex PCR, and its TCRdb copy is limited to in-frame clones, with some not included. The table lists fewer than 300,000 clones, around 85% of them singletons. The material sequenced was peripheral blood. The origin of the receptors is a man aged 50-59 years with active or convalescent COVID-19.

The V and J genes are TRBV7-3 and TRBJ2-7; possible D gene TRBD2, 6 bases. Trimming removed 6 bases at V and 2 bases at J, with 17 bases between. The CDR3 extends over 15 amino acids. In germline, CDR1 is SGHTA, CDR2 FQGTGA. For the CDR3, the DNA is TGTGCCAGCAGTCACCTGCGGGGAACCCCCTACGAGCAGTACTTC. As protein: CASSHLRGTPYEQYF. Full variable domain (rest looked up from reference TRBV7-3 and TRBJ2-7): GAGVSQTPSNKVTEKGKYVELRCDPISGHTALYWYRQSLGQGPEFLIYFQGTGAADDSGLPNDRFFAVRPEGSVSTLKIQRTERGDSAVYLCASSHLRGTPYEQYFGPGTRLTVT.

CDR3 bases: TGCAGCGTTGAGGGCGAGAACACTGAAGCTTTCTTT. The encoded protein is CSVEGENTEAFF. The V gene is TRBV29-1, the J gene TRBJ1-1; no firm D call. Trimming stripped 3 bases from V and 1 base from J, with 6 bases between. The CDR3 is made up of 12 amino acids. Looked up from germline, CDR1 is SQVTM and CDR2 is ANQGSEA.